The clone carrying this T cell receptor (beta chain) was picked up many times. The antigen remains unidentified. For TCR beta, libraries came from quantitative 5'-RACE with molecular barcodes. TCRdb fed the 5' RACE reads into MiXCR, producing one record per CDR3 protein. The sample has tens of thousands of distinct CDR3 sequences, about 4.2% seen once. Germline lookup yields CDR1 SGDLS and CDR2 YYNGEE. With 0 bases removed from V and 8 bases from J, the gap between germline ends came to 6 bases. The CDR3 runs 12 residues. The data are from a study of CD8 T cells in ankylosing spondylitis. Notes on the study in general: Apparently characteristic of ankylosing spondylitis blood was a TCR beta motif (fewer than ten highly homologous variants).

This sequence joins TRBV9 and TRBJ2-1; D unresolved. Sequenced sample: blood, either unsorted or a sorted T cell fraction (not recorded which). The TCR was taken from a female donor with ankylosing spondylitis or in good health (not recorded which). In DNA form, the CDR3 reads TGTGCCAGCAGCGTAGTGGGCGATGAGCAGTTCTTC. Translating gives CASSVVGDEQFF. Filled out from reference TRBV9 and TRBJ2-1, the complete variable domain reads DSGVTQTPKHLITATGQRVTLRCSPRSGDLSVYWYQQSLDQGLQFLIQYYNGEERAKGNILERFSAQQFPDLHSELNLSSLELGDSALYFCASSVVGDEQFFGPGTRLTVL.